The entry below describes one T cell receptor beta chain. Its antigen remains unknown. Germline assignment: CDR1 SGDLS and CDR2 YYNGEE. V gave up 0 bases and J gave up 4 bases; unmatched junction bases: 6. CDR3 length: 16 residues. Libraries were prepared by immunoSEQ multiplex PCR; TCRdb keeps only in-frame clonotypes and omits some of them. The sample lists roughly 120,000 clones, about 91% occurring once. The data were taken from a study of cytomegalovirus exposure and HLA in healthy donors. General study findings and limits: The investigators catalogued 160 or so TCR beta chains as cytomegalovirus-associated. It was reported that the classifier diagnosed cytomegalovirus status with high specificity and sensitivity in both the original and validation cohorts. In vitro confirmation showed a few CMV-associated chains to be CMV antigen specific.

The sequence derives from a young man in good health and CMV-seronegative. This chain uses TRBV9 with TRBJ2-3; 9 bases are a match to TRBD1. The sample was PBMCs. CDR3 loop: CASSVGDRVSADTQYF. DNA of the CDR3: TGTGCCAGCAGCGTAGGGGACAGGGTAAGCGCAGATACGCAGTATTTT.